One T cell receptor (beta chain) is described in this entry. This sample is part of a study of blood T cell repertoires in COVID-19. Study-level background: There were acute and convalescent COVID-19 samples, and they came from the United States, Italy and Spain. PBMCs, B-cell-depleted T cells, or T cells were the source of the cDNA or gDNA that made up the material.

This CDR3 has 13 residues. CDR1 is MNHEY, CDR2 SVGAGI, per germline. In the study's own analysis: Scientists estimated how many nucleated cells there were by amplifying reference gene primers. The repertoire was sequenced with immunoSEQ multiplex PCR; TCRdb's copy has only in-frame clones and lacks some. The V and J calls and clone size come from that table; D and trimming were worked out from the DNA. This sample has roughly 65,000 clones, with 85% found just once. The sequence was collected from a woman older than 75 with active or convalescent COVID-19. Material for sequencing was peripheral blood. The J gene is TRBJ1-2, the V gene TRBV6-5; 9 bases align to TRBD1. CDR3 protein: CATRQGEGYGYTF. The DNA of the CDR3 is TGTGCTACCAGACAGGGGGAGGGCTATGGCTACACCTTC.